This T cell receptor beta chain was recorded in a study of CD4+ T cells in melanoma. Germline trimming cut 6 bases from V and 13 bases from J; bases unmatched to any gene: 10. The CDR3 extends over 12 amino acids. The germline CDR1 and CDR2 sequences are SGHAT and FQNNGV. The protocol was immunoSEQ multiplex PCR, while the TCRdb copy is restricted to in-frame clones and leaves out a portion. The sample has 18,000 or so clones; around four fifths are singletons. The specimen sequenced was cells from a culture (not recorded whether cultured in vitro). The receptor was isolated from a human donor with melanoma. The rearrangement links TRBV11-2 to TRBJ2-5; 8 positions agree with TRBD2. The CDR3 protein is CASRPTSGGPYF. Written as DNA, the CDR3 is TGTGCCAGCAGGCCTACCAGCGGGGGCCCGTACTTC.